Below are 27 T cell receptor beta chains sequenced from a single sample in a study of T cell responses to AZD1222 COVID-19 vaccine. The method was immunoSEQ multiplex PCR; TCRdb's version includes in-frame clones alone and lacks a portion of them. The profile shows some 140,000 clones, 85% to 90% of them singletons. The specimen comprised peripheral blood, sampled on day 0 of MenACWY control vaccination. All receptors come from an adult in good health.

The V and J genes are TRBV5-6 and TRBJ1-2; D perhaps matches TRBD1 (5 bases). V was cut by 2 bases and J by 1 base, with 9 bases left in between. Germline CDR1 and CDR2: SGHDT and YYEEEE. The CDR3 is made up of 14 amino acids. CDR3 region: CASSFTGVNYGYTF. Written as DNA, the CDR3 is TGTGCCAGCAGCTTTACAGGAGTTAACTATGGCTACACCTTC.

V is TRBV19 and J is TRBJ1-2; D gene uncertain. Trimming left V 4 bases short and J 0 bases short, with 6 bases between. Germline V gives CDR1 LNHDA, CDR2 SQIVND (reference sequence). The CDR3 totals 13 residues. The CDR3 DNA reads as TGTGCCAGTAGTACCCTAGCTAACTATGGCTACACCTTC. As protein: CASSTLANYGYTF.

This chain joins TRBV6-2 or TRBV6-3 and TRBJ1-2, with 7 bases fitting TRBD1. This CDR3 has 19 amino acids. V shed 2 bases, J shed 2 bases, and the junction held 17 bases outside the gene matches. Germline V gives CDR1 MNHEY, CDR2 SVGEGT. The CDR3 DNA is TGTGCCAGCAGTTACAGACGAGTCAAGGGGGCGCTCTTAAACTATGGCTACACCTTC. This gives the protein CASSYRRVKGALLNYGYTF.

CDR3 in amino acids: CASSHLKAAEETQYF. In DNA, the CDR3 is TGCGCCAGCAGCCACCTCAAGGCGGCGGAAGAGACCCAGTACTTC. V and J are TRBV5-1 and TRBJ2-5; no definite D call. The V end was cut by 4 bases, the J end by 3 bases, with 16 bases between. The CDR3 is 15 amino acids. Germline V gives CDR1 SGHRS, CDR2 YFSETQ.

The chain joins TRBV6-1 to TRBJ2-7, with 11 bases fitting TRBD1. CDR1 and CDR2 (germline): MNHNS, SASEGT. This CDR3 region has 15 residues. Trimming took 0 bases from V and 7 from J; bases not matched to a gene: 5. CDR3 nucleotides: TGTGCCAGCAGTGAAGCTGCGGGGACAGGGGGAGAGCAGTACGTC. Protein sequence: CASSEAAGTGGEQYV.

With regard to this clone: At the DNA level, this CDR3 is encoded by other sequences in the same sample as well. This chain joins TRBV5-6 and TRBJ1-1, with D maybe TRBD1 (6 bases). The germline V gene has CDR1 SGHDT and CDR2 YYEEEE. This CDR3 spans 12 amino acids. The germline V and J ends were trimmed by 5 bases and 5 bases, with 10 bases remaining between them. The CDR3 region has the DNA TGTGCCAGCAGTCTAAGGGGGACTGAAGCTTTCTTT. Translation: CASSLRGTEAFF.

The J gene is TRBJ1-2, the V gene TRBV28; D gene unclear. The germline gives CDR1 MDHEN, CDR2 SYDVKM. The CDR3 loop spans 10 amino acids. V was shortened by 10 bases and J by 8 bases, with 11 bases between the two germline ends. The CDR3 nucleotides read TGTGCCACATTTTTGGTGGGCTACACCTTC. Translation gives CATFLVGYTF.

The chain joins TRBV5-1 to TRBJ1-4; D uncertain. Germline assignment: CDR1 SGHRS and CDR2 YFSETQ. The CDR3 contains 13 residues. V was pared by 2 bases and J by 0 bases, with 2 bases between. The CDR3 loop reads CASSFSTNEKLFF. CDR3 DNA sequence: TGCGCCAGCAGCTTTTCAACTAATGAAAAACTGTTTTTT.

The CDR3 DNA reads as TGTGCCAGCAGCACCCGCGGGGCCCCAGCACCCCTCCACTTT. Protein: CASSTRGAPAPLHF. The genes are TRBV13 and TRBJ1-6, with D possibly matching TRBD1 (5 bases). V was clipped by 5 bases and J by 11 bases, with 16 bases between them. From germline, CDR1 is PRHDT and CDR2 FYEKMQ (reference sequence). The CDR3 is 14 residues long.

The V and J genes are TRBV18 and TRBJ1-3, with D possibly TRBD1 on 6 matching bases. V shed 3 bases and J shed 2 bases, with 17 bases lying between them. CDR3 length: 17 amino acids. Germline-derived CDR1 and CDR2 are KGHSH and LQKENI. CDR3 loop: CASSPLQGRGTGNTIYF. As DNA, the CDR3 is TGTGCCAGCTCACCTTTACAGGGACGGGGAACTGGAAACACCATATATTTT. The full variable domain, completed using reference TRBV18 and TRBJ1-3, is NAGVMQNPRHLVRRRGQEARLRCSPMKGHSHVYWYRQLPEEGLKFMVYLQKENIIDESGMPKERFSAEFPKEGPSILRIQQVVRGDSAAYFCASSPLQGRGTGNTIYFGEGSWLTVV.

J is TRBJ2-7 and V is TRBV19, with TRBD2 matching 9 bases. Losses at the gene ends were 8 bases for V and 6 bases for J; bases not matched to a gene: 11. Germline lookup yields CDR1 LNHDA and CDR2 SQIVND (reference sequence). The CDR3 runs 14 residues. The CDR3: CASWGLAGMGEQYF. CDR3 DNA sequence: TGTGCCAGTTGGGGGCTAGCGGGAATGGGCGAGCAGTACTTC.

This clone was detected a few times. The chain is built from TRBV11-3 and TRBJ1-2, with a tentative D call TRBD1 (5 bases). The CDR3 is made up of 15 amino acids. V was pared by 0 bases and J by 7 bases, with 15 bases between. Germline-derived CDR1 and CDR2 are SGHNT and YENEEA. Here the CDR3 DNA reads TGTGCCAGCAGCTTAGATGCGGGGGACGCATTTGGCTACACCTTC. Its protein product is CASSLDAGDAFGYTF.

The rearrangement joins TRBV20-1 to TRBJ1-5; D is unclear. Trimming removed 3 bases at V and 2 bases at J, with 11 bases between. Germline loops: CDR1 DFQATT, CDR2 SNEGSKA (reference sequence). There are 14 residues in the CDR3. CDR3 sequence: CSASTVSGNQPQHF. The CDR3 nucleotides read TGCAGTGCTAGTACAGTATCGGGCAATCAGCCCCAGCATTTT.

The CDR3 region has the DNA TGTGCCAGCAGCTTAGGGGTAGCGGGGGCGAGCACAGATACGCAGTATTTT. Translated: CASSLGVAGASTDTQYF. V usage is TRBV7-8 and J usage is TRBJ2-3; 9 bases agree with TRBD2. The CDR3 runs 17 residues. V shed 1 base and J 0 bases; nucleotides not matched to a gene: 5. The germline gives CDR1 SGHVS, CDR2 FQNEAQ.

This chain joins TRBV27 and TRBJ2-7, with TRBD2 matching 10 bases. CDR1 and CDR2 from the germline V gene are MNHEY and SMNVEV (reference sequence). V lost 6 bases and J lost 3; bases outside the gene matches: 14. The CDR3 spans 17 residues. As DNA, the CDR3 is TGTGCCAGCAGCTCAACCCCTCTAGCGGGAGCTTTCTACGAGCAGTACTTC. This translates into CASSSTPLAGAFYEQYF.

This clone was seen once. The gene calls are TRBV9 and TRBJ1-1; 8 nucleotides align to TRBD1. CDR3 length: 15 residues. The V gene end was trimmed by 4 bases and the J gene end by 5 bases; junction bases not matched to a gene: 10. CDR1 and CDR2 from the germline V gene are SGDLS and YYNGEE. The CDR3 DNA is TGTGCCAGCAGCCCAAATACAGGGGGGAGGACTGAAGCTTTCTTT. Its protein is CASSPNTGGRTEAFF.

The CDR3 reads CASSIQATNEKLFF. CDR3 bases: TGTGCCAGTAGTATACAGGCAACTAATGAAAAACTGTTTTTT. This rearrangement joins TRBV19 to TRBJ1-4; D is unclear. Per the germline V gene, CDR1 is LNHDA and CDR2 is SQIVND (reference sequence). V lost 2 bases, J lost 0 bases, and 4 bases lay in between. The CDR3 extends over 14 amino acids. Drawing the rest from reference TRBV19 and TRBJ1-4, the complete variable domain is DGGITQSPKYLFRKEGQNVTLSCEQNLNHDAMYWYRQDPGQGLRLIYYSQIVNDFQKGDIAEGYSVSREKKESFPLTVTSAQKNPTAFYLCASSIQATNEKLFFGSGTQLSVL.

The chain carries TRBV7-3 and TRBJ2-3; 8 positions match TRBD2. V lost 0 bases to trimming and J lost 6 bases; unmatched junction nucleotides: 8. This CDR3 spans 16 amino acids. CDR1 is SGHTA, CDR2 FQGTGA, per germline. In DNA form, the CDR3 reads TGTGCCAGCAGCTTAACGTTTAGCGGGAACCCCGATACGCAGTATTTT. Its translation is CASSLTFSGNPDTQYF.

This chain links TRBV27 with TRBJ2-2; 11 bases are shared with TRBD2. Trimming at V came to 5 bases and at J to 0 bases, leaving 5 bases not matched to a gene. Germline CDR1 is MNHEY and CDR2 is SMNVEV (reference sequence). The CDR3 contains 17 residues. The DNA for the CDR3 is TGTGCCAGCAGTAGCCGGGGACTAGCGGCGAACACCGGGGAGCTGTTTTTT. Its translation: CASSSRGLAANTGELFF.

The chain links TRBV5-4 to TRBJ2-3; 10 bases agree with TRBD2. The germline V gene encodes CDR1 SGHNT and CDR2 YYREEE (reference sequence). The CDR3 consists of 16 residues. V shed 5 bases, J shed 0 bases, and the junction held 6 bases outside the gene matches. The CDR3 sequence is CASSRGTSASTDTQYF. The CDR3 DNA follows: TGTGCCAGCAGTAGGGGGACTAGCGCTAGCACAGATACGCAGTATTTT.

The chain links TRBV7-8 to TRBJ2-1, with D possibly being TRBD1 or TRBD2 (5 bases each). Germline loops: CDR1 SGHVS, CDR2 FQNEAQ. Deletions cut 5 bases from V and 4 bases from J, with 18 bases between. This CDR3 has 16 residues. CDR3 DNA: TGTGCCAGCAGCACCACCGGGACGGCAGTGTACAATGAGCAGTTCTTC. Its protein is CASSTTGTAVYNEQFF. The whole variable domain, filled in from reference TRBV7-8 and TRBJ2-1, reads GAGVSQSPRYKVAKRGQDVALRCDPISGHVSLFWYQQALGQGPEFLTYFQNEAQLDKSGLPSDRFFAERPEGSVSTLKIQRTQQEDSAVYLCASSTTGTAVYNEQFFGPGTRLTVL.

The CDR3 sequence is CASSQDVGEGYGYTF. In nucleotides, the CDR3 is TGCGCCAGCAGCCAAGATGTTGGCGAGGGCTATGGCTACACCTTC. The chain carries TRBV4-3 and TRBJ1-2; no clear D. V gave up 0 bases and J gave up 4 bases, with 12 bases separating them. CDR3 size: 15 residues. Germline CDR1 is LGHNA and CDR2 is YSLEER.

The chain is built from TRBV7-2 and TRBJ2-7; the match to TRBD1 covers 9 bases. Losses at the gene ends were 1 base for V and 3 bases for J; bases not matched to a gene: 13. The CDR3 has 18 amino acids. CDR1 is SGHTA, CDR2 FQGNSA, per germline. Here the CDR3 reads CASSLGAGQGFFFYEQYF. In nucleotides, the CDR3 is TGTGCCAGCAGCTTAGGGGCGGGACAGGGTTTTTTTTTCTACGAGCAGTACTTC.

In this sample, this clone turned up once. The CDR3 loop reads CASSRAKGPGNTIYF. The DNA for the CDR3 is TGTGCCAGCAGTCGGGCCAAAGGACCGGGAAACACCATATATTTT. The chain employs TRBV6-5 and TRBJ1-3; D is unresolved. Trimming left V 5 bases short and J 4 bases short, with 15 bases between. The CDR3 is made up of 15 amino acids. The V gene's germline CDR1 is MNHEY and CDR2 SVGAGI.

The chain carries TRBV9 and TRBJ2-5; TRBD2 aligns across 12 bases. Germline trimming cut 0 bases from V and 4 bases from J; bases unmatched to any gene: 1. Germline V gene lookup returns CDR1 SGDLS and CDR2 YYNGEE. This CDR3 contains 15 residues. The CDR3, as DNA: TGTGCCAGCAGCGTAGGACTAGCGGGAGTAGAGACCCAGTACTTC. The encoded protein is CASSVGLAGVETQYF.

This clone was counted only a few times. The chain carries TRBV7-9 and TRBJ1-4, with no clear D. The germline V gene encodes CDR1 SEHNR and CDR2 FQNEAQ (reference sequence). The CDR3 has 11 residues. Trimming left V 5 bases short and J 7 bases short, with 5 bases between. CDR3 DNA sequence: TGTGCCAGCAGCCACAGTGAAAAACTGTTTTTT. Encoded protein: CASSHSEKLFF.

The rearrangement joins TRBV1 to TRBJ1-4; TRBD1, the table's D call, lacks a check against the DNA. TRBV1 is a listed pseudogene. The CDR3 is 15 residues long. CDR3 sequence (DNA): TGCACCAGCAGCCAACTTGACAGACCTAATGAAAAACTGTTTTTT. Encoded protein: CTSSQLDRPNEKLFF.